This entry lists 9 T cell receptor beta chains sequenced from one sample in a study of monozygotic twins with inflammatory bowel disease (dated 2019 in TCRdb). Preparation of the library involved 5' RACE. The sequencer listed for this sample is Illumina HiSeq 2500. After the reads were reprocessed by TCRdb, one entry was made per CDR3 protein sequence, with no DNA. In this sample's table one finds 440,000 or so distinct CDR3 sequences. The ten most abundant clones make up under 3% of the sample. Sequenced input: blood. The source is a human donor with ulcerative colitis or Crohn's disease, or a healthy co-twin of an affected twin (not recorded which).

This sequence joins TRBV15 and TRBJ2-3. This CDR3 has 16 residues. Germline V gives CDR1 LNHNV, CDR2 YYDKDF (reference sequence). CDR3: CATSSLSFASTDTQYF.

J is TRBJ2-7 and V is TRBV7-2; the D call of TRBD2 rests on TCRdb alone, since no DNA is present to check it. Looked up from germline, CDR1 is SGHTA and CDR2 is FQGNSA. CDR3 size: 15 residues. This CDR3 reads CASSLELAASYEQYF.

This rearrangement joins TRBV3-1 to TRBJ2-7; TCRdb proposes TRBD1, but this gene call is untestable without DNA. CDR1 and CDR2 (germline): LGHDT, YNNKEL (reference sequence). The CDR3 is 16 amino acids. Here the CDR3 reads CASSQGFSGTTYEQYF.

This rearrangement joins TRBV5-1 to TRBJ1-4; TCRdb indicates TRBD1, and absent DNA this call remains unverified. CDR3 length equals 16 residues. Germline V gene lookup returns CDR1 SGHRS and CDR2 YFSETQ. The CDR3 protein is CASSQGQGKANEKLFF.

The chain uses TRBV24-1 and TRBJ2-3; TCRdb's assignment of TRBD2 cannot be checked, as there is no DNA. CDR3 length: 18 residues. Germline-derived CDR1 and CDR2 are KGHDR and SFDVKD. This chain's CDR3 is CATSDSSPGLAVTDTQYF.

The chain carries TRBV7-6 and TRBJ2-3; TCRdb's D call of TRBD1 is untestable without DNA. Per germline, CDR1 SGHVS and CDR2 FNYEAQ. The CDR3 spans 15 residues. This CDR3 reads CASSPDTVTWDTQYF.

This CDR3 reads CASSTTGVGETQYF. This chain links TRBV19 with TRBJ2-5; the D gene TCRdb calls, TRBD1, cannot be checked with no DNA. The CDR3 contains 14 residues. Germline loops: CDR1 LNHDA, CDR2 SQIVND (reference sequence).

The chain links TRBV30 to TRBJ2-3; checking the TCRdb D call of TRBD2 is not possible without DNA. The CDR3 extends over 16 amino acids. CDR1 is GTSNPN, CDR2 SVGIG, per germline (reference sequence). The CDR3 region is CAWGKGTSGRTDTQYF.

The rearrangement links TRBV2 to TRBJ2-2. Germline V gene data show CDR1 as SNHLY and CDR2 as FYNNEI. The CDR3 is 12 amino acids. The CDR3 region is CATNLYTGELFF.